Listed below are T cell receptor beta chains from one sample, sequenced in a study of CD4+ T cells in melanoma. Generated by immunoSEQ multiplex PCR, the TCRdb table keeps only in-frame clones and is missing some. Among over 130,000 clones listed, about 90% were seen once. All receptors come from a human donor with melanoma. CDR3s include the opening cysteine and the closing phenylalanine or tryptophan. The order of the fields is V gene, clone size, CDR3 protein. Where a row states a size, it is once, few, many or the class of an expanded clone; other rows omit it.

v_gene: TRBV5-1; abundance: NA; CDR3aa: CTFPRDEETQYF
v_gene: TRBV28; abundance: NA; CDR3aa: CASSLNTDQPQHF
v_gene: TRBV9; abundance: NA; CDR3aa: CASSVGGSYTDTQYF
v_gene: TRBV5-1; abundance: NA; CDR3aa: CASSLVPGGTEAFF
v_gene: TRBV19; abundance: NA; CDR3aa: CASSISPGNTEAFF
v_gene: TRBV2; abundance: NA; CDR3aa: CASREGRLTGELFF
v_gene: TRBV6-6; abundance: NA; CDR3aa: CASQNGQAGYTF
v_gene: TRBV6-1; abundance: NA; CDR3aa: CASNPGQGNYGYTF
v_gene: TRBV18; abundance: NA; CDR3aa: CASSQGRNQPQHF
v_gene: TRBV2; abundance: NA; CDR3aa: CASSEWAIGKLFF
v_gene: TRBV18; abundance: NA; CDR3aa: CASSPFTGSPGELFF
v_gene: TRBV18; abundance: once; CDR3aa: CASSRGSGGGEKLFF
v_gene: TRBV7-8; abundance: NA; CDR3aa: CASSWDRASYEQYF
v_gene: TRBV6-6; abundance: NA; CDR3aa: CASSDGTSRNQPQHF
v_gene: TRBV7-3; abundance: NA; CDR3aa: CASSLSPRGTDTQYF
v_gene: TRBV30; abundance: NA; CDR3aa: CAWSSTRTSGGEETQYF
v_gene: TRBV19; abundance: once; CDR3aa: CASRIKTTGVNTEAFF
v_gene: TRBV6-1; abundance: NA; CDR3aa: CASSVVRHQPYEQYF
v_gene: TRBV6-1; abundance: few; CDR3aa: CASSEQGGNTIYF
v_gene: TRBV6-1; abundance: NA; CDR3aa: CASSERAWGTQYF
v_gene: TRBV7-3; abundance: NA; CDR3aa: CASSLRLAGNSDTQYF
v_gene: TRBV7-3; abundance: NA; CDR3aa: CASSLRQGGEQYF
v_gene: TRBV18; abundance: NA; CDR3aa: CASSPSQRLRSYGYTF
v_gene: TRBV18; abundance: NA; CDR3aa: CASSNINSGNTIYF
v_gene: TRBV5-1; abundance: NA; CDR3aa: CASSLGTGDEAFF
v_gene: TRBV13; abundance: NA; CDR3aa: CASSLRTGAVETQYF
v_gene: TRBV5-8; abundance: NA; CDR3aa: CASSLIGGTNNQPQHF
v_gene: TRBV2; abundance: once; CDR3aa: CASSAEGAGSEQYF
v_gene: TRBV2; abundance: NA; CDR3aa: CASSGAGGGYEQFF
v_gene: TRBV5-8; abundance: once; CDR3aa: CASSLPDQPQHF